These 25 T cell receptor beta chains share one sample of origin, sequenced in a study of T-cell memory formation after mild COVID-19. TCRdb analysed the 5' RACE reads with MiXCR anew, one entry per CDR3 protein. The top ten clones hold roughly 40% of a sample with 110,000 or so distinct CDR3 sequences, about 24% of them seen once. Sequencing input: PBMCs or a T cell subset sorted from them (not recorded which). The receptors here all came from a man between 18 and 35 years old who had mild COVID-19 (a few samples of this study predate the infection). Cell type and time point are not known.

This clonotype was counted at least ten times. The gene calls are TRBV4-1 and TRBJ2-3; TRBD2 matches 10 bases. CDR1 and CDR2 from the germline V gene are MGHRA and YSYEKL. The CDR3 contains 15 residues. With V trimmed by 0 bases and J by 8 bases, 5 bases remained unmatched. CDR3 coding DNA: TGCGCCAGCAGCCAAGATCGGGGACTAGCGCCTACGCAGTATTTT. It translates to CASSQDRGLAPTQYF.

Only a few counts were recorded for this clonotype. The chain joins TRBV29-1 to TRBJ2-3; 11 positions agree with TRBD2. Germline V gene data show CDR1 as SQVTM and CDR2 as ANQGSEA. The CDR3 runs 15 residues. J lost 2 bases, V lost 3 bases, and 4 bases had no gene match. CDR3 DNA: TGCAGCGTTGACGGGACTAGCGGATACACAGATACGCAGTATTTT. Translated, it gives CSVDGTSGYTDTQYF.

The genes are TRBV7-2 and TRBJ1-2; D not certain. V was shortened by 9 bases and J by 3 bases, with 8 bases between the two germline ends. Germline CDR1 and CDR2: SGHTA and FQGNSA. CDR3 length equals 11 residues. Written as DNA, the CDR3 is TGTGCCAGTCGGATTTACTATGGCTACACCTTC. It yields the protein CASRIYYGYTF. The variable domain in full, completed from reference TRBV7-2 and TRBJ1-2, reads GAGVSQSPSNKVTEKGKDVELRCDPISGHTALYWYRQSLGQGLEFLIYFQGNSAPDKSGLPSDRFSAERTGGSVSTLTIQRTQQEDSAVYLCASRIYYGYTFGSGTRLTVV.

In nucleotides, the CDR3 is TGTGCCAGCAGCGTAGCTTCGACAGCCTACGAGCAGTACTTC. Translating gives CASSVASTAYEQYF. The V and J genes are TRBV9 and TRBJ2-7; D might be TRBD1 (5 bases). V was shortened by 0 bases and J by 2 bases, with 9 bases between the two germline ends. The germline CDR1 and CDR2 sequences are SGDLS and YYNGEE. The CDR3 extends over 14 amino acids.

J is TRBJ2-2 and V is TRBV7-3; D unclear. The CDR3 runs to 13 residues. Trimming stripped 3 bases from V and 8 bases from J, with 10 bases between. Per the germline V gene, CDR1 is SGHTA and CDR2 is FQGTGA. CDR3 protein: CASSFLPSGELFF. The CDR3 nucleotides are TGTGCCAGCAGCTTTTTGCCCTCTGGGGAGCTGTTTTTT.

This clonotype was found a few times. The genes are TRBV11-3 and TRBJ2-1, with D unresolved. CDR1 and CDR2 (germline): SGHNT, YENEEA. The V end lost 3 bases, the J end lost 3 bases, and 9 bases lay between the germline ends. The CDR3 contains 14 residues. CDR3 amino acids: CASSLGSVYNEQFF. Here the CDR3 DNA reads TGTGCCAGCAGCTTGGGCAGTGTCTACAATGAGCAGTTCTTC.

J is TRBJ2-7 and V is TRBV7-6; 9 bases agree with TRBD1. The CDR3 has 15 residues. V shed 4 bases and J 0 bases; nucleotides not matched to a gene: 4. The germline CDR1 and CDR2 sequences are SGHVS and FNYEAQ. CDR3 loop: CASSSGQGSSYEQYF. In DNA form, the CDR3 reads TGTGCCAGCAGCTCCGGACAGGGGAGCTCCTACGAGCAGTACTTC.

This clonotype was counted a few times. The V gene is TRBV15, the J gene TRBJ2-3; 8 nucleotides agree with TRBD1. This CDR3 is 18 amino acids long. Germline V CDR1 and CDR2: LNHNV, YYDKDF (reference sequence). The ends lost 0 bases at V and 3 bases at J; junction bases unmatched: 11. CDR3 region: CATSRDGQGGALTDTQYF. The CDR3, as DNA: TGTGCCACCAGCAGAGATGGACAGGGCGGGGCGCTGACAGATACGCAGTATTTT.

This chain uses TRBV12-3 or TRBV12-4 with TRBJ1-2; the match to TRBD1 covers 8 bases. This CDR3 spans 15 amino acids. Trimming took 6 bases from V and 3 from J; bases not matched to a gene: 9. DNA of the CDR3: TGTGCCAGCAGGGAACAGGGACAGGATTACTATGGCTACACCTTC. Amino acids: CASREQGQDYYGYTF.

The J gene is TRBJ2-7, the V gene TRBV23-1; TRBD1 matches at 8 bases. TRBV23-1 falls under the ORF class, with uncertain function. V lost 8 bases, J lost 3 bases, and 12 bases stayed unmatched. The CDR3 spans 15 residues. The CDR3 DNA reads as TGCGCCAGCGCCGAAGGACAGGGAAAAGACTACGAGCAGTACGTC. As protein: CASAEGQGKDYEQYV.

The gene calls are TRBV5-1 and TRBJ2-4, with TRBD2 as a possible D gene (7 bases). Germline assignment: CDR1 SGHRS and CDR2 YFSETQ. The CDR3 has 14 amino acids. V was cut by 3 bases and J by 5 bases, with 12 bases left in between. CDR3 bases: TGCGCCAGCAGCTCGCCGGGGGGCCAAAACATTCAGTACTTC. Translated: CASSSPGGQNIQYF.

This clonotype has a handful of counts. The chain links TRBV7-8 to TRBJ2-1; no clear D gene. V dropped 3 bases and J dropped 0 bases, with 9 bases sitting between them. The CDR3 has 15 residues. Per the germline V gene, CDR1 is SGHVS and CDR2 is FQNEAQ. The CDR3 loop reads CASSFTESSYNEQFF. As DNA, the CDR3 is TGTGCCAGCAGCTTTACAGAAAGCTCCTACAATGAGCAGTTCTTC.

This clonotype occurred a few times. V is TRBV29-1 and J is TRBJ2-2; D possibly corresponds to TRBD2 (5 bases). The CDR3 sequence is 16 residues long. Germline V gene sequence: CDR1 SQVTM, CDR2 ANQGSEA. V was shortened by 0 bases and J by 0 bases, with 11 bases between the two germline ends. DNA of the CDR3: TGCAGCGTTGAAGAGCGGGCTAACGCGAACACCGGGGAGCTGTTTTTT. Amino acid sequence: CSVEERANANTGELFF.

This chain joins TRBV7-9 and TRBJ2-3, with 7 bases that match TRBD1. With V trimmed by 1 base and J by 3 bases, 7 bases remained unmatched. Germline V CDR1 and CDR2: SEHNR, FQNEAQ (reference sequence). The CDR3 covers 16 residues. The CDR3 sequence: CASSLGGTGATDTQYF. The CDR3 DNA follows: TGTGCCAGCAGCTTAGGTGGTACAGGGGCAACAGATACGCAGTATTTT.

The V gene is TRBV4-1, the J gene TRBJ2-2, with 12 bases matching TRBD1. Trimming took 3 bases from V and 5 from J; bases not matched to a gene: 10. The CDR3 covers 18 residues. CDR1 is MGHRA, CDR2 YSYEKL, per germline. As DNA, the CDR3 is TGCGCCAGCAGCCACCTTTCCGTGGGACAGGGGGCAACCGGGGAGCTGTTTTTT. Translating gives CASSHLSVGQGATGELFF.

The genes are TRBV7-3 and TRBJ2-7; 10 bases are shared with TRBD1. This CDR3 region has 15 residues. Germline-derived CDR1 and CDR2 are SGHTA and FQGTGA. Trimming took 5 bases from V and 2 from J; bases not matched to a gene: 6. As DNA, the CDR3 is TGTGCCAGCAGCGGTGGACAGGGGGAAGCCTACGAGCAGTACTTC. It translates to CASSGGQGEAYEQYF.

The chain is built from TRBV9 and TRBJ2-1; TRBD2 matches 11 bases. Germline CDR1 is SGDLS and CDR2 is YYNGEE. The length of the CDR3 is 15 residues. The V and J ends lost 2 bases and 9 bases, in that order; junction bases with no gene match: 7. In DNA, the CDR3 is TGTGCCAGCAGCGTGAGTAGCGGGGGGGGATTTGAGCAGTTCTTC. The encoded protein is CASSVSSGGGFEQFF.

CDR3 DNA sequence: TGTGCCAGCAGTTTGGCAGGGGGCTTAGAGACCCAGTACTTC. Protein product: CASSLAGGLETQYF. The chain joins TRBV27 to TRBJ2-5, with 8 nucleotides matching TRBD1. The CDR3 loop spans 14 amino acids. Trimming at V came to 3 bases and at J to 4 bases, leaving 4 bases not matched to a gene. Germline values: CDR1 MNHEY, CDR2 SMNVEV (reference sequence).

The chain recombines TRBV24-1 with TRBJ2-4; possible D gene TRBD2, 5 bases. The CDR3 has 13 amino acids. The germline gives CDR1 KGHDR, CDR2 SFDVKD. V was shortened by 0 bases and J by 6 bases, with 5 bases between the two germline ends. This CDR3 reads CATSDLRGNIQYF. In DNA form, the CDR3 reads TGTGCCACCAGTGATTTGCGGGGAAACATTCAGTACTTC.

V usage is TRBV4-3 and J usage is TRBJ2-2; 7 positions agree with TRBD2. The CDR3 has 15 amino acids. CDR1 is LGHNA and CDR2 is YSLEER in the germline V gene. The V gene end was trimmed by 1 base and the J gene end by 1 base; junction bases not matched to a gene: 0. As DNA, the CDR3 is TGCGCCAGCAGCCAAGCGGGGGGGAACACCGGGGAGCTGTTTTTT. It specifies CASSQAGGNTGELFF.

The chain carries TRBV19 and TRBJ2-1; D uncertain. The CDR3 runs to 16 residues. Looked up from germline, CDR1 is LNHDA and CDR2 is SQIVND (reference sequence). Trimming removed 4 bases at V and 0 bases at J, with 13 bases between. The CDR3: CASSSWVQFSYNEQFF. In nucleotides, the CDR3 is TGTGCCAGTAGTAGCTGGGTCCAGTTCTCCTACAATGAGCAGTTCTTC.

The CDR3 DNA follows: TGTGCCAGCAGCTTCCCACTAGCGGGGGGCACAGATACGCAGTATTTT. Translation gives CASSFPLAGGTDTQYF. V usage is TRBV7-8 and J usage is TRBJ2-3; the match to TRBD2 covers 11 bases. This CDR3 comprises 16 residues. Losses at the gene ends were 3 bases for V and 1 base for J; bases not matched to a gene: 3. Germline V lookup: CDR1 SGHVS, CDR2 FQNEAQ.

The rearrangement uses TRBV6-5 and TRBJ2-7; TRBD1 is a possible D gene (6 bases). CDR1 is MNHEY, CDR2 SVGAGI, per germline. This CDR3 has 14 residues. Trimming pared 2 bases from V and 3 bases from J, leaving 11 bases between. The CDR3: CASSYAEQGYEQYV. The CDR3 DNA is TGTGCCAGCAGTTACGCCGAACAGGGCTACGAGCAGTACGTC.

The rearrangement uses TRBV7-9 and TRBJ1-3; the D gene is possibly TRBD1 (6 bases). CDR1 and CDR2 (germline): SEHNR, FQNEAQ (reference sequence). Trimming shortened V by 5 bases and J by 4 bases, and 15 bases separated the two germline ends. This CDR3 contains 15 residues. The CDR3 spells CASSDPGAGGNTIYF. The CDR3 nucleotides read TGTGCCAGCAGCGACCCGGGGGCAGGCGGAAACACCATATATTTT.

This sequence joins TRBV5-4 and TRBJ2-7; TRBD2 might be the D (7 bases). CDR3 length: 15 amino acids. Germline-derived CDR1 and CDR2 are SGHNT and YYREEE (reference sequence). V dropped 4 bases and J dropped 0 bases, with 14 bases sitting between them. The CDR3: CASSPWGGSSYEQYV. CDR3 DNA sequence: TGTGCCAGCAGCCCGTGGGGGGGCAGCTCCTACGAGCAGTACGTC.